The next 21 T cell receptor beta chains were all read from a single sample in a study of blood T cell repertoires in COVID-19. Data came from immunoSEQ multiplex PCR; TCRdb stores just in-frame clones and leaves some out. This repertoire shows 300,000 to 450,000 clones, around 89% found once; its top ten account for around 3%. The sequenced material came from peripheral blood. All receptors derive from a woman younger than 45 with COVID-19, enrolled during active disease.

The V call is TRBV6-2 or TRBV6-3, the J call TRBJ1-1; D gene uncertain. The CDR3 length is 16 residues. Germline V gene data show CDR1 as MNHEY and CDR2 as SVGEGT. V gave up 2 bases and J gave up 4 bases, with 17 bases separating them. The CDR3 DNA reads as TGTGCCAGCAGTTACGCAAAACGCCACACGGGCACTGAAGCTTTCTTT. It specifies CASSYAKRHTGTEAFF.

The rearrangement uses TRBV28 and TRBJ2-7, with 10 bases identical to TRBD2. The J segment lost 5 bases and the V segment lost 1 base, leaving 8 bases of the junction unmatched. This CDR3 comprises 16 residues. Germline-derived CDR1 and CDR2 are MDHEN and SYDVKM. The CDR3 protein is CASSLFVAGGTHEQYV. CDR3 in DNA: TGTGCCAGCAGTTTATTCGTAGCGGGAGGTACCCACGAGCAGTACGTC.

CDR3 DNA: TGTGCCAGCAGCCAAGAAACAGGGACGAACACCGGGGAGCTGTTTTTT. The encoded protein is CASSQETGTNTGELFF. This chain links TRBV4-2 with TRBJ2-2; a weak D match, TRBD1 (6 bases). The germline gives CDR1 LGHNA, CDR2 YNFKEQ. The CDR3 totals 16 residues. Trimming left V 0 bases short and J 0 bases short, with 8 bases between.

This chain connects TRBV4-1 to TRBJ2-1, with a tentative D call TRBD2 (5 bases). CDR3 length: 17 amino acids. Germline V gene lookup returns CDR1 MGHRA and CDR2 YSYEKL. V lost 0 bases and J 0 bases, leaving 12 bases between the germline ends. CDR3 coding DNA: TGCGCCAGCAGCCAAGATCCGGGTACTAGCTCCTACAATGAGCAGTTCTTC. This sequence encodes CASSQDPGTSSYNEQFF.

The CDR3 loop reads CASSANPDRDYGYTF. Here the CDR3 DNA reads TGTGCCAGCAGCGCCAACCCGGACAGGGACTATGGCTACACCTTC. This chain links TRBV9 with TRBJ1-2, with 8 bases matching TRBD1. The CDR3 is 15 amino acids. V was clipped by 3 bases and J by 3 bases; unmatched bases: 7. CDR1 and CDR2 (germline): SGDLS, YYNGEE.

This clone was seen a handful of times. For the CDR3, the DNA is TGTGCCAGCAGTTTAGCGGGGAGAGAGACCCAGTACTTC. Its translation is CASSLAGRETQYF. V is TRBV12-3 or TRBV12-4 and J is TRBJ2-5, with a weak D call TRBD2 (5 bases). This CDR3 spans 13 amino acids. Trimming stripped 0 bases from V and 4 bases from J, with 6 bases between.

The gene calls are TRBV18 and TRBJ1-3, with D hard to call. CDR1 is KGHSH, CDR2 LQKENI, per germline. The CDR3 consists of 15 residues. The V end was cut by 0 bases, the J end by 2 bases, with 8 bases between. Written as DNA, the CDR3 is TGTGCCAGCTCACCACCGACGACACCTGGAAACACCATATATTTT. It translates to CASSPPTTPGNTIYF.

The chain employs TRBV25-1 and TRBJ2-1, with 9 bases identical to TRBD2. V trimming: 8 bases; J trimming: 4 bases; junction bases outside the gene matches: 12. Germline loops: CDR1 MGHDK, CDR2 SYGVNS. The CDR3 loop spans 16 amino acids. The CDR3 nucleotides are TGTGCCAGCGGAGAAACACCTAGCGGGATATACAATGAGCAGTTCTTC. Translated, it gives CASGETPSGIYNEQFF.

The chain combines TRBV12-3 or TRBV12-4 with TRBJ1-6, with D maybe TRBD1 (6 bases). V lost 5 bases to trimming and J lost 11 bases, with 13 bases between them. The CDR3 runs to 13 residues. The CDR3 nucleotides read TGTGCCAGCAGTGAAACAGGGTATCCACCCCTCCACTTT. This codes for CASSETGYPPLHF.

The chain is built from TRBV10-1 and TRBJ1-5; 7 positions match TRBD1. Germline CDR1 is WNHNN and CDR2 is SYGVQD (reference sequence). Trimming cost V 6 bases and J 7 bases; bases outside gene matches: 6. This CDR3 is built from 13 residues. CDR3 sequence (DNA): TGCGCCAGCAGCACAGGGGCGGAACAGCCCCAGCATTTT. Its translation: CASSTGAEQPQHF.

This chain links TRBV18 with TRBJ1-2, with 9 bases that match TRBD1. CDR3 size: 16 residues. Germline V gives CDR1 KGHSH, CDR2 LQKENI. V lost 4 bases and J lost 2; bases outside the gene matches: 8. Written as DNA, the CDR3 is TGTGCCAGCTCACAATCGGACAGGGGAGGAAACTATGGCTACACCTTC. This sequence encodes CASSQSDRGGNYGYTF.

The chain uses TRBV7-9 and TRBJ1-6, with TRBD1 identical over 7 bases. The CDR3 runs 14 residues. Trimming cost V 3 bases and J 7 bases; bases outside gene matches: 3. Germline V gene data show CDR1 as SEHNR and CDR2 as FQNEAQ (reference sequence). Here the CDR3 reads CASSFDRENSPLHF. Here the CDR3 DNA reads TGTGCCAGCAGCTTCGACAGGGAGAATTCACCCCTCCACTTT. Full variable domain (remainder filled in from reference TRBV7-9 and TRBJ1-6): DTGVSQNPRHKITKRGQNVTFRCDPISEHNRLYWYRQTLGQGPEFLTYFQNEAQLEKSRLLSDRFSAERPKGSFSTLEIQRTEQGDSAMYLCASSFDRENSPLHFGNGTRLTVT.

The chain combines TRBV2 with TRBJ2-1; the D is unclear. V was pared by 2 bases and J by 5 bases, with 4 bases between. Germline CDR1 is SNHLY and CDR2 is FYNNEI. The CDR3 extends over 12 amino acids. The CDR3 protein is CASSESNNEQFF. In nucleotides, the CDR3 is TGTGCCAGCAGTGAATCCAACAATGAGCAGTTCTTC.

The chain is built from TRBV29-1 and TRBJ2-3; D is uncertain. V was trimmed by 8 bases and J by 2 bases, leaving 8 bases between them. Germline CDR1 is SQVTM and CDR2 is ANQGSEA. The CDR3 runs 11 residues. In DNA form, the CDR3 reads TGCAGCTATTCTTACACAGATACGCAGTATTTT. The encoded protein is CSYSYTDTQYF.

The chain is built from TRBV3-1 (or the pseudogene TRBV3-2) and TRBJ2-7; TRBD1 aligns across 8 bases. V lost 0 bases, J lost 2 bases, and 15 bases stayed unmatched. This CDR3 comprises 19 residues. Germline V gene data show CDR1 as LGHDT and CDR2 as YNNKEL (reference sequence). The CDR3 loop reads CASSQEKSPGQATAYEQYV. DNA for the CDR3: TGTGCCAGCAGCCAAGAAAAATCACCGGGACAGGCGACCGCCTACGAGCAGTACGTC.

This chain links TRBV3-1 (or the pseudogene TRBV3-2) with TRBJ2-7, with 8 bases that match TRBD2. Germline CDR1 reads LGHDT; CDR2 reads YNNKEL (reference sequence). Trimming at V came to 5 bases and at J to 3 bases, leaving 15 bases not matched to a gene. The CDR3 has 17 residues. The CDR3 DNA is TGTGCCAGCAGCGCCTTACCCTCTAGCGGGTGTTACTACGAGCAGTACGTC. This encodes CASSALPSSGCYYEQYV.

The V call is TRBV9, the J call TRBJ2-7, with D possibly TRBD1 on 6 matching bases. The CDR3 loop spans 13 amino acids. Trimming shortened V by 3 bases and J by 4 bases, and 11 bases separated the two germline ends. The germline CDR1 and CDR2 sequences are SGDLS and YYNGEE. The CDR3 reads CASSAMTGYEQYF. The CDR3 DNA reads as TGTGCCAGCAGCGCCATGACAGGATACGAGCAGTACTTC.

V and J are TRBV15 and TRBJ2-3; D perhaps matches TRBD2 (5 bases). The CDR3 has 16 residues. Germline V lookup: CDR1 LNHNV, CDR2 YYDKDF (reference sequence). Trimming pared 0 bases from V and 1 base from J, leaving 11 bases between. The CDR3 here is CATSRDRRGGTDTQYF. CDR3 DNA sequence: TGTGCCACCAGCAGAGATCGACGGGGAGGCACAGATACGCAGTATTTT.

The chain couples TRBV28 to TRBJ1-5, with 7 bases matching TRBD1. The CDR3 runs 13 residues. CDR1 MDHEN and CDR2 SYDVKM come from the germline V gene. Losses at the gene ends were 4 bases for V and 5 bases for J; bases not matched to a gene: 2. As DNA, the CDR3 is TGTGCCAGCAGTTACGGACAGGATCAGCCCCAGCATTTT. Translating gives CASSYGQDQPQHF.

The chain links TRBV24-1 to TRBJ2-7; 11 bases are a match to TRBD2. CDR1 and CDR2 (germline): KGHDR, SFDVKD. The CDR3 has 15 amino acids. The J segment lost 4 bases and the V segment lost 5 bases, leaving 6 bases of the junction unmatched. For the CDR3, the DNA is TGTGCCACCAGTGCAATCGGGACTAGCGGTTACGAGCAGTACTTC. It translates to CATSAIGTSGYEQYF.

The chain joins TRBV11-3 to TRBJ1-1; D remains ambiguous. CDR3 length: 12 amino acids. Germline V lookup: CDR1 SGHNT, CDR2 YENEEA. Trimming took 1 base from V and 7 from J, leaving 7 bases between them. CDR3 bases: TGTGCCAGCAGCTTAGTGGCAGATGAAGCTTTCTTT. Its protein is CASSLVADEAFF. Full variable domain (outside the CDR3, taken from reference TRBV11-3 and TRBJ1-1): EAGVVQSPRYKIIEKKQPVAFWCNPISGHNTLYWYLQNLGQGPELLIRYENEEAVDDSQLPKDRFSAERLKGVDSTLKIQPAELGDSAVYLCASSLVADEAFFGQGTRLTVV.